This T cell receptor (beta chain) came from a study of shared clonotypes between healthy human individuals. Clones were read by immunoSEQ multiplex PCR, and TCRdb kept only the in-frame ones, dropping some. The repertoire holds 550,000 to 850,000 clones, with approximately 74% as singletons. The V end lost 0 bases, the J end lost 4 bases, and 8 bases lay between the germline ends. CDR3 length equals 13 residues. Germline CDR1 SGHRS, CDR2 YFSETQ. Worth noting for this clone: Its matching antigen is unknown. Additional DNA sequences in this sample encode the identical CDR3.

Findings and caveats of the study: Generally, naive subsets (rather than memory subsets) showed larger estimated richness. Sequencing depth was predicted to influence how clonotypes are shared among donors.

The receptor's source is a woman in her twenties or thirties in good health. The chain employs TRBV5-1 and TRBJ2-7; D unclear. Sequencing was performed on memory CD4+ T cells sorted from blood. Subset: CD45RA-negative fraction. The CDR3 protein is CASSLEGLYEQYF. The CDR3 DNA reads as TGCGCCAGCAGCTTGGAAGGTCTGTACGAGCAGTACTTC.